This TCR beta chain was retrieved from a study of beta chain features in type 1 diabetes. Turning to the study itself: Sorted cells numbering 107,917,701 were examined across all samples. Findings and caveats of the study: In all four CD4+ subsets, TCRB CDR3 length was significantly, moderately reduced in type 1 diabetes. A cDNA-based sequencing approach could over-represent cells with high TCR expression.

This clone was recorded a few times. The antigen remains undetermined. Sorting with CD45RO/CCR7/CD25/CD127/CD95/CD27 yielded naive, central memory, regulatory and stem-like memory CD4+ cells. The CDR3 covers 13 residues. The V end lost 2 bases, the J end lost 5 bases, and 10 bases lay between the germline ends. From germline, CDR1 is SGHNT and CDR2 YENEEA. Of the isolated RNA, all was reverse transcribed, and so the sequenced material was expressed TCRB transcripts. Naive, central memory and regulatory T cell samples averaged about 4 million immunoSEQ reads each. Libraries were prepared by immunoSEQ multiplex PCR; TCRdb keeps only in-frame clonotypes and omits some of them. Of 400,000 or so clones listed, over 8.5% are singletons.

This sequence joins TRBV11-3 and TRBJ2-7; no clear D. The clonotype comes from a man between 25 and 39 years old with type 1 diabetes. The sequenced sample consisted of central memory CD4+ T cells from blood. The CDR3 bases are TGTGCCAGCAGCTTACTGTCCTGGGACGAGCAGTACTTC. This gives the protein CASSLLSWDEQYF.